The 32 T cell receptor beta chains below all came from one sample that was sequenced in a study of T cell repertoires in cytomegalovirus infection (dated by TCRdb to about 2019). These reads were obtained on an Illumina HiSeq 1500. The public sequencing data were trimmed at Q25 with fastp and processed into clonotypes with MiXCR by TCRdb, which kept only in-frame beta chains. Duplicate CDR3 protein sequences are folded into a single record with the most common DNA and genes. This sample lists 150,000 to 200,000 distinct CDR3 sequences; about 15% were detected once. Around 25% of the sample is in the top ten clones. The sequenced sample consisted of CD8+ T cells from PBMCs. The receptor source for this set is a human donor in good health (CMV status not recorded). Some clones in this sample may be carry-over from other donors' samples.

The chain has TRBV7-2 and TRBJ1-5; D ambiguous. Germline V gene lookup returns CDR1 SGHTA and CDR2 FQGNSA. The CDR3 is made up of 13 amino acids. Trimming left V 1 base short and J 6 bases short, with 7 bases between. CDR3 nucleotides: TGTGCCAGCAGCTTAGGGGCCGGTCAGCCCCAGCATTTT. Encoded protein: CASSLGAGQPQHF. The variable domain in full, with the rest retrieved from reference TRBV7-2 and TRBJ1-5, is GAGVSQSPSNKVTEKGKDVELRCDPISGHTALYWYRQSLGQGLEFLIYFQGNSAPDKSGLPSDRFSAERTGGSVSTLTIQRTQQEDSAVYLCASSLGAGQPQHFGDGTRLSIL.

This clonotype was picked up a small number of times. The chain carries TRBV11-2 and TRBJ2-5, with D possibly being TRBD1 or TRBD2 (6 bases each). CDR3 length equals 15 residues. The germline CDR1 and CDR2 sequences are SGHAT and FQNNGV. Between the trimmed V and J ends, which lost 5 bases and 5 bases, there was a span of 18 bases. The CDR3 here is CASSIGGGSSETQYF. CDR3 in DNA: TGTGCCAGCAGCATAGGAGGGGGTAGCTCTGAGACCCAGTACTTC. The variable domain in full, completed from reference TRBV11-2 and TRBJ2-5, reads EAGVAQSPRYKIIEKRQSVAFWCNPISGHATLYWYQQILGQGPKLLIQFQNNGVVDDSQLPKDRFSAERLKGVDSTLKIQPAKLEDSAVYLCASSIGGGSSETQYFGPGTRLLVL.

The genes are TRBV6-2 or TRBV6-3 and TRBJ1-2, with no clear D. Trimming took off 6 bases at V and 0 bases at J, with 20 bases between the two ends. This CDR3 region has 17 residues. CDR1 is MNHEY and CDR2 is SVGEGT in the germline V gene. CDR3 DNA: TGTGCCAGCAGCGATAGACCGGACGGAGCCTCTAACTATGGCTACACCTTC. Amino acids: CASSDRPDGASNYGYTF.

About this clonotype itself: A much larger clone differs by one base, so this may be a read error. V is TRBV6-2 or TRBV6-3 and J is TRBJ2-3; 8 positions match TRBD1. With 5 bases clipped from V and 1 base from J, the junction kept 11 bases outside the gene matches. Germline V lookup: CDR1 MNHEY, CDR2 SVGEGT. This CDR3 region has 17 residues. CDR3 in DNA: TGTGCCAGCAGTCTCCGACAGGGGCGGCGCCGCACAGATACGCAGTATTTT. Translating gives CASSLRQGRRRTDTQYF.

This clonotype was counted ten times or more. The V and J genes are TRBV7-2 and TRBJ2-3; tentative D call: TRBD2 (6 bases). The CDR3 has 17 residues. Germline CDR1 is SGHTA and CDR2 is FQGNSA. V lost 2 bases and J lost 0, with 15 bases in between. In DNA form, the CDR3 reads TGTGCCAGCAGCTTACACGGGGGAGTTTCTAGCACAGATACGCAGTATTTT. Protein product: CASSLHGGVSSTDTQYF.

The table lists this clonotype with a few counts. The chain recombines TRBV6-2 or TRBV6-3 with TRBJ2-7, with 7 bases fitting TRBD1. The germline CDR1 and CDR2 sequences are MNHEY and SVGEGT. CDR3 length: 15 residues. Trimming took 6 bases from V and 3 from J; bases not matched to a gene: 11. CDR3 bases: TGTGCCAGCAGGTACCAACGGGACAGTTTCTACGAGCAGTACTTC. This sequence encodes CASRYQRDSFYEQYF.

The chain is built from TRBV7-6 and TRBJ1-2; no clear D gene. CDR3 size: 12 residues. The ends were cut back, 3 bases at V and 5 bases at J, with 7 bases in the middle. Looked up from germline, CDR1 is SGHVS and CDR2 is FNYEAQ. CDR3 loop: CASSFDEYGYTF. For the CDR3, the DNA is TGTGCCAGCAGCTTTGACGAGTATGGCTACACCTTC.

V gene TRBV28 combines with J gene TRBJ2-5, with D possibly called TRBD1 or TRBD2 (5 bases each). Trimming left V 0 bases short and J 4 bases short, with 21 bases between. CDR3 length equals 18 residues. Germline loops: CDR1 MDHEN, CDR2 SYDVKM. This CDR3 is CASSLWSRGIERAETQYF. CDR3 nucleotides: TGTGCCAGCAGTTTATGGTCGAGGGGCATTGAGAGGGCAGAGACCCAGTACTTC.

This rearrangement joins TRBV5-4 to TRBJ1-1; 9 nucleotides match TRBD1. V shed 2 bases and J 0 bases; nucleotides not matched to a gene: 14. From germline, CDR1 is SGHNT and CDR2 YYREEE (reference sequence). The CDR3 is 19 amino acids. The DNA of the CDR3 is TGTGCCAGCAGCTTAGGGACAGGGTCATCTTCCAGGGTGAACACTGAAGCTTTCTTT. Protein sequence: CASSLGTGSSSRVNTEAFF.

In this sample, this clonotype turned up a few times. CDR3 amino acids: CASSQGLRSGNSPLHF. In nucleotides, the CDR3 is TGCGCCAGCAGCCAAGGACTTCGATCCGGGAATTCACCCCTCCACTTT. V gene TRBV4-3 combines with J gene TRBJ1-6, with D unclear. Germline V gene sequence: CDR1 LGHNA, CDR2 YSLEER. The CDR3 spans 16 residues. Trimming took 1 base from V and 7 from J, leaving 14 bases between them.

The chain combines TRBV6-1 with TRBJ2-7; 7 nucleotides match TRBD2. Germline CDR1 and CDR2: MNHNS and SASEGT. This CDR3 spans 15 amino acids. J was trimmed by 0 bases and V by 3 bases; bases with no gene match: 5. The DNA for the CDR3 is TGTGCCAGCAGTGAGGGGGACTACTCCTCCTACGAGCAGTACTTC. It encodes CASSEGDYSSYEQYF.

The V and J genes are TRBV12-3 or TRBV12-4 and TRBJ2-5, with D possibly being TRBD1 (6 bases). Trimming stripped 6 bases from V and 5 bases from J, with 13 bases between. This CDR3 region has 13 residues. The CDR3 spells CASSRQDRETQYF. The CDR3 DNA sequence: TGTGCCAGCAGCCGACAGGACCGGGAGACCCAGTACTTC.

This clonotype was counted a few times. V is TRBV27 and J is TRBJ2-3, with D tentatively TRBD1 or TRBD2 (5 bases each). With 5 bases removed from V and 5 bases from J, the gap between germline ends came to 17 bases. The CDR3 length is 15 residues. In germline, CDR1 is MNHEY, CDR2 SMNVEV (reference sequence). CDR3 nucleotide sequence: TGTGCCAGCAGTCTATGGGACGGGAAAAGAGATACGCAGTATTTT. Protein sequence: CASSLWDGKRDTQYF.

There are many counts of this clonotype. The chain links TRBV6-2 or TRBV6-3 to TRBJ1-1; D is uncertain. The CDR3 runs 12 residues. Germline V gene lookup returns CDR1 MNHEY and CDR2 SVGEGT. V was cut by 0 bases and J by 1 base, with 0 bases left in between. The CDR3 nucleotides read TGTGCCAGCAGTTACTCGAACACTGAAGCTTTCTTT. This sequence encodes CASSYSNTEAFF.

This clonotype turned up a few times. DNA for the CDR3: TGCGCCAGCAGCCAAGATCCAGGGAGAGTCGACGAGCAGTACTTC. This encodes CASSQDPGRVDEQYF. The chain uses TRBV4-1 and TRBJ2-7; perhaps D is TRBD1 or TRBD2 (5 bases each). The V gene's germline CDR1 is MGHRA and CDR2 YSYEKL. V lost 0 bases and J 5 bases, leaving 14 bases between the germline ends. CDR3 length: 15 amino acids.

This clonotype was detected a few times. V is TRBV6-6 and J is TRBJ2-2; D possibly corresponds to TRBD2 (6 bases). CDR3 length: 17 amino acids. V lost 7 bases, J lost 3 bases, and 21 bases lay in between. Per the germline V gene, CDR1 is MNHNY and CDR2 is SVGAGI (reference sequence). DNA for the CDR3: TGTGCCAGCATTCACGAAGGGGAGCGGGCCTACACCGGGGAGCTGTTTTTT. Translating it yields CASIHEGERAYTGELFF.

The V gene is TRBV19, the J gene TRBJ1-2; D is uncertain. V was cut by 7 bases and J by 3 bases, with 18 bases left in between. The CDR3 is made up of 15 amino acids. Germline CDR1 is LNHDA and CDR2 is SQIVND (reference sequence). The CDR3 sequence: CASTTSHTDDYGYTF. Here the CDR3 DNA reads TGTGCCAGTACCACTAGTCACACAGATGACTATGGCTACACCTTC. The full variable domain, in which reference TRBV19 and TRBJ1-2 provide the parts outside the CDR3, is DGGITQSPKYLFRKEGQNVTLSCEQNLNHDAMYWYRQDPGQGLRLIYYSQIVNDFQKGDIAEGYSVSREKKESFPLTVTSAQKNPTAFYLCASTTSHTDDYGYTFGSGTRLTVV.

The V call is TRBV4-3, the J call TRBJ2-7, with D unclear. Germline CDR1 is LGHNA and CDR2 is YSLEER. V was shortened by 0 bases and J by 5 bases, with 11 bases between the two germline ends. This CDR3 has 14 residues. The CDR3 sequence: CASSQDNSWDEQYF. The CDR3 bases are TGCGCCAGCAGCCAAGATAATAGCTGGGACGAGCAGTACTTC.

The chain is built from TRBV20-1 and TRBJ1-2; the D is unclear. The length of the CDR3 is 12 residues. Germline V gives CDR1 DFQATT, CDR2 SNEGSKA (reference sequence). Trimming left V 7 bases short and J 2 bases short, with 11 bases between. In nucleotides, the CDR3 is TGCAGTGGAAGAACAGAAAACTATGGCTACACCTTC. It specifies CSGRTENYGYTF.

In this sample, this clonotype turned up a few times. This chain uses TRBV29-1 with TRBJ2-1; no definite D call. The CDR3 totals 16 residues. V was clipped by 1 base and J by 5 bases, with 18 bases between them. Per the germline V gene, CDR1 is SQVTM and CDR2 is ANQGSEA. The CDR3 sequence: CSVEGLSLSVHNEQFF. The CDR3 DNA is TGCAGCGTTGAAGGACTGTCTCTCTCCGTACACAATGAGCAGTTCTTC.

This clonotype was observed a handful of times. The J gene is TRBJ2-7, the V gene TRBV28, with D perhaps matching TRBD2 (6 bases). The CDR3 spans 15 residues. The germline CDR1 and CDR2 sequences are MDHEN and SYDVKM. Trimming took 4 bases from V and 3 from J, leaving 16 bases between them. The CDR3 bases are TGTGCCAGCAGTTCCAGGCCGCGGGGTTTCTACGAGCAGTACTTC. Translating gives CASSSRPRGFYEQYF. Full variable domain (remainder filled in from reference TRBV28 and TRBJ2-7): DVKVTQSSRYLVKRTGEKVFLECVQDMDHENMFWYRQDPGLGLRLIYFSYDVKMKEKGDIPEGYSVSREKKERFSLILESASTNQTSMYLCASSSRPRGFYEQYFGPGTRLTVT.

This rearrangement joins TRBV10-2 to TRBJ1-3; D is undetermined. The V gene's germline CDR1 is WSHSY and CDR2 SAAADI. The CDR3 has 14 amino acids. Trimming took 4 bases from V and 1 from J, leaving 8 bases between them. CDR3 residues: CASSVGVSGNTIYF. The CDR3 DNA follows: TGCGCCAGCAGTGTAGGTGTATCTGGAAACACCATATATTTT.

V is TRBV7-2 and J is TRBJ1-1; D not certain. V lost 6 bases to trimming and J lost 1 base, with 12 bases between them. Germline V CDR1 and CDR2: SGHTA, FQGNSA. The CDR3 runs to 14 residues. Here the CDR3 DNA reads TGTGCCAGCAGTGAGGCGGACCCGAACACTGAAGCTTTCTTT. This codes for CASSEADPNTEAFF.

The rearrangement uses TRBV12-5 and TRBJ1-2; tentative D call: TRBD1 (6 bases). The CDR3 has 17 amino acids. Trimming removed 2 bases from V and 7 bases from J, with 23 bases in between. CDR1 and CDR2 (germline): LGHNT, FRNRAP. CDR3 bases: TGTGCTAGTGGTTTGAGCGTGGGTTCCTGGGGGGCGGGTGGCTACACCTTC. Encoded protein: CASGLSVGSWGAGGYTF.

The sample holds a few counts of this clonotype. The genes are TRBV28 and TRBJ1-1; 8 bases map to TRBD1. This CDR3 region has 16 residues. Germline lookup yields CDR1 MDHEN and CDR2 SYDVKM. Trimming removed 0 bases from V and 0 bases from J; junction bases left unmatched: 3. CDR3 sequence: CASSLWGQAMNTEAFF. For the CDR3, the DNA is TGTGCCAGCAGTTTATGGGGACAGGCCATGAACACTGAAGCTTTCTTT.

V is TRBV9 and J is TRBJ2-7; 7 bases line up with TRBD1. Germline V gives CDR1 SGDLS, CDR2 YYNGEE. The CDR3 is 12 residues long. The V and J ends lost 7 bases and 3 bases, in that order; junction bases with no gene match: 4. The CDR3 DNA reads as TGTGCCAGCGGCCCAGGGGGCTACGAGCAGTACTTC. This sequence encodes CASGPGGYEQYF.

The chain has TRBV4-1 and TRBJ2-3; D uncertain. Trimming stripped 4 bases from V and 6 bases from J, with 17 bases between. Looked up from germline, CDR1 is MGHRA and CDR2 is YSYEKL. The CDR3 is made up of 15 amino acids. CDR3 coding DNA: TGCGCCAGCAGCCCGGACCTCTTTGGGGTGGATACGCAGTATTTT. Residues: CASSPDLFGVDTQYF.

The rearrangement joins TRBV12-5 to TRBJ1-2; D gene unclear. Per germline, CDR1 LGHNT and CDR2 FRNRAP. This CDR3 is 14 amino acids long. Between the trimmed V and J ends, which lost 5 bases and 6 bases, there was a span of 16 bases. The DNA for the CDR3 is TGTGCTAGTGGTCTCCCTGTGGGAAACGATGGCTACACCTTC. Translated: CASGLPVGNDGYTF.

This chain joins TRBV4-3 and TRBJ2-5; 7 nucleotides line up with TRBD1. CDR3 length equals 15 residues. V dropped 2 bases and J dropped 2; count of bases not matched to a gene: 5. CDR1 and CDR2 from the germline V gene are LGHNA and YSLEER. The DNA of the CDR3 is TGCGCCAGCAGCCAAAGGGACAGAAGACAAGAGACCCAGTACTTC. This encodes CASSQRDRRQETQYF.

The rearrangement uses TRBV4-3 and TRBJ2-3; 7 positions agree with TRBD1. Unmatched junction bases numbered 13, after V lost 11 bases and J lost 2 bases. Germline loops: CDR1 LGHNA, CDR2 YSLEER. The CDR3 is 15 amino acids. CDR3 in DNA: TGCGCCTCAGGGGGTCGCGGCCATGCCACAGATACGCAGTATTTT. This encodes CASGGRGHATDTQYF.

This clonotype was picked up a small number of times. V and J are TRBV27 and TRBJ2-7; D unresolved. Germline V CDR1 and CDR2: MNHEY, SMNVEV (reference sequence). The germline V and J ends were trimmed by 0 bases and 7 bases, with 10 bases remaining between them. The CDR3 contains 13 residues. CDR3 sequence: CASSLSRAHEQYF. DNA for the CDR3: TGTGCCAGCAGTTTATCCCGCGCCCATGAGCAGTACTTC.

The chain employs TRBV6-1 and TRBJ2-7, with D possibly being TRBD1 or TRBD2 (6 bases each). The V end lost 6 bases, the J end lost 2 bases, and 17 bases lay between the germline ends. The CDR3 is 15 amino acids. Germline V gives CDR1 MNHNS, CDR2 SASEGT. The CDR3 loop is CASSPTGGGTYEQYF. The CDR3 nucleotides are TGTGCCAGCAGCCCGACAGGCGGAGGGACCTACGAGCAGTACTTC.